The clone carrying this TCR beta chain appeared once. The data derive from a study of blood T cell repertoires in COVID-19. Cohorts were determined from participant-reported clinical history. Here immunoSEQ multiplex PCR was the method, and the copy in TCRdb shows in-frame clones only, minus some. Of 150,000 or so clones in the sample, roughly 90% were seen once. Per the germline V gene, CDR1 is WNHNN and CDR2 is SYGVQD (reference sequence). V trimming: 4 bases; J trimming: 3 bases; junction bases outside the gene matches: 4. The CDR3 extends over 14 amino acids. The chain recombines TRBV10-1 with TRBJ2-7; 9 nucleotides align to TRBD1. Material: PBMCs or T cells enriched from blood (not recorded which). The TCR comes from a woman aged 45-60 years who had recovered from COVID-19. The CDR3 DNA sequence: TGCGCCAGCAGTGGAACAGGGGGCAGCTACGAGCAGTACTTC. It is translated as CASSGTGGSYEQYF.